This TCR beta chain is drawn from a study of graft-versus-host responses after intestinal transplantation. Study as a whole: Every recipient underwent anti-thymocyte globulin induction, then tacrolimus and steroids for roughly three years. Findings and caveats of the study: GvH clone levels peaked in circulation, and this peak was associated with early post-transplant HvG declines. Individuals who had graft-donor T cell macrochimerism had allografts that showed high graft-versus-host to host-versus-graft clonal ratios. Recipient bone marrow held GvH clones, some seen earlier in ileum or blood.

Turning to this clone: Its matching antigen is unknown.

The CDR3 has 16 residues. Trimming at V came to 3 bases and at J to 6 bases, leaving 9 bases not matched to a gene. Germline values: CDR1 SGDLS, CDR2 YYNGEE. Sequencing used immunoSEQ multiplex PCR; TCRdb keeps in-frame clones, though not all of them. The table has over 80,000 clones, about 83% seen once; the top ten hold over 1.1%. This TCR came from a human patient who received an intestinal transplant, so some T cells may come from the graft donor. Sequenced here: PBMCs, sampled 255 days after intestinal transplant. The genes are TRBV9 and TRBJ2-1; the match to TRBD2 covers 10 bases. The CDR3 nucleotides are TGTGCCAGCAGCGCCCACCTAGCGGGGGAGATCAATGAGCAGTTCTTC. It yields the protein CASSAHLAGEINEQFF.